Here is one T cell receptor beta chain with its context. V gave up 5 bases and J gave up 1 base; unmatched junction bases: 9. Germline V gene data show CDR1 as MNHEY and CDR2 as SMNVEV (reference sequence). CDR3 size: 17 residues. Sequencing used immunoSEQ multiplex PCR; TCRdb keeps in-frame clones, though not all of them. The table has about 130,000 clones, 86% seen once. These data are taken from a study of PD-L1 blockade in urothelial cancer. Whole-study context: Bladder-origin urothelial cancer in males covered most of the roughly 29 patients. Each participant's history included 0 to 3 prior chemotherapy regimens.

Regarding time point: peripheral blood 6 weeks after treatment start. The chain is built from TRBV27 and TRBJ2-1, with 9 bases lining up with TRBD2. This receptor was identified in a man aged 45-60 years with urothelial cancer. The sample consisted of PBMCs, taken around atezolizumab (anti-PD-L1) treatment. The CDR3 DNA sequence: TGTGCCAGCAGTCGCCCTCCTCTAGCGGGGTCCTACAATGAGCAGTTCTTC. The encoded protein is CASSRPPLAGSYNEQFF.